The 12 T cell receptor beta chains given below trace back to one sample, sequenced in a study of T-cell reconstitution after alpha-beta-depleted transplantation in children. As it was prepared, the TCRbeta library received unique molecular identifiers. Via MiXCR, TCRdb re-called the PCR reads, giving one row per CDR3 protein. The table shows approximately 640,000 distinct CDR3 sequences, with over 15% occurring only once. The specimen comprised PBMCs from the stem cell graft donor, sampled from the stem cell graft. These receptors originate from a human donor who donated a stem cell graft to a child with acute myeloid leukemia.

This clonotype was seen at least ten times. The chain uses TRBV20-1 and TRBJ1-6, with 10 bases aligning to TRBD1. Losses at the gene ends were 3 bases for V and 6 bases for J; bases not matched to a gene: 5. Germline CDR1 DFQATT, CDR2 SNEGSKA (reference sequence). This CDR3 comprises 15 residues. The CDR3 DNA follows: TGCAGTGCTAGTAGACAGGGGGCAGGTAATTCACCCCTCCACTTT. This translates into CSASRQGAGNSPLHF.

This clonotype was observed a handful of times. The gene calls are TRBV4-3 and TRBJ2-1; TRBD1 agrees at 10 bases. V shed 0 bases, J shed 7 bases, and the junction held 9 bases outside the gene matches. Germline CDR1 and CDR2: LGHNA and YSLEER. The CDR3 has 17 amino acids. This CDR3 is CASSQDPTGGYMNEQFF. In DNA form, the CDR3 reads TGCGCCAGCAGCCAAGATCCGACAGGGGGCTATATGAATGAGCAGTTCTTC.

This clonotype was detected ten times or more. The CDR3 bases are TGTGCCTCGCGGCAGTCCTATGGCTACACCTTC. Its protein product is CASRQSYGYTF. The gene calls are TRBV5-6 and TRBJ1-2; D uncertain. Between the trimmed V and J ends, which lost 10 bases and 4 bases, there was a span of 11 bases. Germline V gene data show CDR1 as SGHDT and CDR2 as YYEEEE. CDR3 length: 11 residues.

This clonotype appeared many times. V gene TRBV7-2 combines with J gene TRBJ1-5, with D possibly being TRBD1 (6 bases). Deletions cut 1 base from V and 4 bases from J, with 11 bases between. Germline V gene lookup returns CDR1 SGHTA and CDR2 FQGNSA. The CDR3 is 15 amino acids. For the CDR3, the DNA is TGTGCCAGCAGCTTAGTCTACGGACAGAATCAGCCCCAGCATTTT. Amino acids: CASSLVYGQNQPQHF.

This clonotype came up many times. The chain joins TRBV12-3 or TRBV12-4 to TRBJ2-7; D call uncertain. The CDR3 consists of 14 residues. V shed 5 bases and J shed 3 bases, with 14 bases lying between them. CDR3 sequence: CASSPGGQDYEQYF. CDR3 nucleotide sequence: TGTGCCAGCAGTCCGGGTGGGCAGGACTACGAGCAGTACTTC.

This clonotype was recorded at least ten times. V gene TRBV7-2 combines with J gene TRBJ2-3; 7 bases are shared with TRBD2. CDR3 length: 16 residues. From germline, CDR1 is SGHTA and CDR2 FQGNSA. Trimming removed 0 bases from V and 3 bases from J; junction bases left unmatched: 6. The CDR3 DNA reads as TGTGCCAGCAGCTTAGCCCCGCGGGGAGGGACAGATACGCAGTATTTT. The encoded protein is CASSLAPRGGTDTQYF.

The chain joins TRBV4-1 to TRBJ1-2; maybe TRBD1 (6 bases). The CDR3 is 15 residues long. The ends were cut back, 3 bases at V and 4 bases at J, with 15 bases in the middle. Germline CDR1 is MGHRA and CDR2 is YSYEKL. The CDR3 DNA sequence: TGCGCCAGCAGCCAGATTCAGACAGGCCCCTATGGCTACACCTTC. Translating gives CASSQIQTGPYGYTF.

There are many counts of this clonotype. This chain links TRBV5-6 with TRBJ2-7, with D maybe TRBD2 (5 bases). The V end lost 3 bases, the J end lost 2 bases, and 6 bases lay between the germline ends. The CDR3 spans 12 residues. CDR1 and CDR2 (germline): SGHDT, YYEEEE. DNA for the CDR3: TGTGCCAGCAGCTGGGGAGCCTACGAGCAGTACGTC. Translation gives CASSWGAYEQYV.

This clonotype was counted ten times or more. The J gene is TRBJ2-1, the V gene TRBV6-6; 7 bases map to TRBD1. CDR1 and CDR2 from the germline V gene are MNHNY and SVGAGI (reference sequence). This CDR3 contains 13 residues. The trim removed 6 bases at V and 5 bases at J, leaving 4 bases unmatched. CDR3 DNA sequence: TGTGCCAGCAGCCCGACAGGGAACAATGAGCAGTTCTTC. It encodes CASSPTGNNEQFF.

The table lists this clonotype with many counts. The genes are TRBV20-1 and TRBJ2-1, with D possibly TRBD2 on 6 matching bases. Trimming took 3 bases from V and 4 from J, leaving 19 bases between them. The CDR3 spans 16 residues. Germline loops: CDR1 DFQATT, CDR2 SNEGSKA (reference sequence). The CDR3 region is CSASSKRATLYNEQFF. As DNA, the CDR3 is TGCAGTGCTAGCTCGAAGCGGGCGACCCTTTACAATGAGCAGTTCTTC.

This clonotype has only a few counts. The rearrangement joins TRBV28 to TRBJ2-7; D uncertain. Germline assignment: CDR1 MDHEN and CDR2 SYDVKM. The V and J ends lost 4 bases and 7 bases respectively, with 17 bases between them. This CDR3 region has 14 residues. The CDR3 sequence is CASSSQGDSFEQYV. CDR3 coding DNA: TGTGCCAGCAGTTCCCAAGGAGATTCCTTTGAGCAGTACGTC.

The table lists this clonotype with many counts. The rearrangement links TRBV6-5 to TRBJ1-6, with no clear D. This CDR3 has 16 residues. Germline V gene data show CDR1 as MNHEY and CDR2 as SVGAGI. Trimming cost V 7 bases and J 0 bases, with 13 bases left between them. CDR3 amino acids: CASTLDSSSYNSPLHF. The CDR3 nucleotides read TGTGCCAGCACCCTTGACTCGAGCTCCTATAATTCACCCCTCCACTTT.